One sample yielded the 20 T cell receptor beta chains listed below, sequenced in a study of blood T cells in healthy people across ages. A J-beta primer mix and a sample-barcoded 5' primer were used in a second PCR of about 7 to 12 cycles. TCRdb ran MiXCR on the 5' RACE reads and lists one entry per CDR3 protein. In the table there are about 800,000 distinct CDR3 sequences, roughly 25% of which are singletons. This sample also belongs to another study, concerning T cells of mothers and their children.

What was sequenced was blood. The receptors derive from a boy between 10 and 17 years old in good health.

CDR3 DNA sequence: TGTGCCAGCAGCTTACAGGGGGTGGCGTACTTC. It is translated as CASSLQGVAYF. This rearrangement joins TRBV7-8 to TRBJ2-7, with TRBD1 matching 7 bases. The germline V gene has CDR1 SGHVS and CDR2 FQNEAQ. CDR3 length: 11 amino acids. Trimming at V came to 2 bases and at J to 12 bases, leaving 4 bases not matched to a gene.

This clonotype was counted a few times. The chain combines TRBV29-1 with TRBJ2-1; the D call may be TRBD1 or TRBD2 (5 bases each). This CDR3 has 15 amino acids. The germline V gene has CDR1 SQVTM and CDR2 ANQGSEA. V was shortened by 0 bases and J by 0 bases, with 9 bases between the two germline ends. This chain's CDR3 is CSVEEGVSSYNEQFF. CDR3 bases: TGCAGCGTTGAAGAGGGGGTCAGCTCCTACAATGAGCAGTTCTTC.

This clonotype was seen only a few times. This chain uses TRBV9 with TRBJ2-1, with unresolved D. The CDR3 has 13 amino acids. The V and J ends lost 1 base and 3 bases respectively, with 5 bases between them. Germline V lookup: CDR1 SGDLS, CDR2 YYNGEE. The CDR3, as DNA: TGTGCCAGCAGCGTATTCGGCTACAATGAGCAGTTCTTC. Translated: CASSVFGYNEQFF.

The rearrangement links TRBV6-5 to TRBJ2-6; D remains ambiguous. Germline assignment: CDR1 MNHEY and CDR2 SVGAGI. The CDR3 length is 17 residues. V lost 2 bases and J lost 1, with 12 bases in between. The CDR3: CASSYSRPSSGANVLTF. Written as DNA, the CDR3 is TGTGCCAGCAGTTACAGCAGACCGAGTTCTGGGGCCAACGTCCTGACTTTC.

The chain recombines TRBV5-4 with TRBJ2-7; 7 nucleotides match TRBD1. The CDR3 length is 14 residues. The V segment lost 4 bases and the J segment 5 bases; nucleotides outside the gene matches: 9. The V gene's germline CDR1 is SGHNT and CDR2 YYREEE (reference sequence). The CDR3: CASSQLDRDDEQYF. The DNA of the CDR3 is TGTGCCAGCAGCCAACTCGACAGGGACGACGAGCAGTACTTC.

This rearrangement joins TRBV29-1 to TRBJ2-5; perhaps TRBD1 as D (5 bases). The CDR3 is 14 amino acids. V was trimmed by 0 bases and J by 5 bases, leaving 13 bases between them. CDR1 SQVTM and CDR2 ANQGSEA come from the germline V gene. The CDR3 reads CSVEDRQGLETQYF. The CDR3 DNA is TGCAGCGTTGAAGATCGTCAGGGTTTGGAGACCCAGTACTTC.

This clonotype appeared a few times. This rearrangement joins TRBV29-1 to TRBJ2-5; maybe TRBD2 (7 bases). Trimming pared 7 bases from V and 2 bases from J, leaving 14 bases between. This CDR3 region has 13 residues. CDR1 is SQVTM, CDR2 ANQGSEA, per germline. The CDR3 loop reads CSAIGGGQETQYF. In nucleotides, the CDR3 is TGCAGCGCCATAGGGGGGGGTCAAGAGACCCAGTACTTC.

This clonotype was found a few times. The CDR3 sequence: CASSQALAVYNEQFF. The CDR3 nucleotides are TGCGCCAGCAGCCAAGCACTAGCGGTCTACAATGAGCAGTTCTTC. V and J are TRBV4-3 and TRBJ2-1; 8 bases map to TRBD2. The trim removed 1 base at V and 3 bases at J, leaving 2 bases unmatched. Germline CDR1 reads LGHNA; CDR2 reads YSLEER. The CDR3 length is 15 residues.

The chain has TRBV6-5 and TRBJ2-3, with 7 bases that match TRBD1. Trimming at V came to 0 bases and at J to 2 bases, leaving 8 bases not matched to a gene. The CDR3 is 17 amino acids. The germline CDR1 and CDR2 sequences are MNHEY and SVGAGI. CDR3 loop: CASSYSQPGQLTDTQYF. DNA of the CDR3: TGTGCCAGCAGTTACTCGCAACCGGGACAGCTCACAGATACGCAGTATTTT.

The chain couples TRBV9 to TRBJ2-7; D gene unclear. Trimming removed 0 bases from V and 2 bases from J, with 9 bases in between. The CDR3 runs to 14 residues. CDR1 SGDLS and CDR2 YYNGEE come from the germline V gene. The CDR3 protein is CASSVDTHPYEQYF. In DNA form, the CDR3 reads TGTGCCAGCAGCGTAGATACCCATCCCTACGAGCAGTACTTC. The full variable domain, completed using reference TRBV9 and TRBJ2-7, is DSGVTQTPKHLITATGQRVTLRCSPRSGDLSVYWYQQSLDQGLQFLIQYYNGEERAKGNILERFSAQQFPDLHSELNLSSLELGDSALYFCASSVDTHPYEQYFGPGTRLTVT.

A few counts support this clonotype. This sequence joins TRBV2 and TRBJ2-1; D is possibly TRBD2 (6 bases). V was pared by 6 bases and J by 0 bases, with 12 bases between. Germline V gives CDR1 SNHLY, CDR2 FYNNEI. This CDR3 comprises 15 residues. The CDR3 loop is CASRGEASSYNEQFF. CDR3 DNA sequence: TGTGCCAGCAGGGGGGAGGCGAGCTCCTACAATGAGCAGTTCTTC. The full variable domain, rest sourced from reference TRBV2 and TRBJ2-1, is EPEVTQTPSHQVTQMGQEVILRCVPISNHLYFYWYRQILGQKVEFLVSFYNNEISEKSEIFDDQFSVERPDGSNFTLKIRSTKLEDSAMYFCASRGEASSYNEQFFGPGTRLTVL.

The V gene is TRBV7-2, the J gene TRBJ1-2; TRBD1 agrees at 7 bases. CDR3 length: 14 amino acids. Trimming cost V 4 bases and J 8 bases; bases outside gene matches: 10. Germline assignment: CDR1 SGHTA and CDR2 FQGNSA. CDR3 loop: CASSSPERGPGYTF. CDR3 DNA: TGTGCCAGCAGCTCCCCGGAGAGGGGGCCCGGCTACACCTTC.

This clonotype was seen only a few times. This chain joins TRBV29-1 and TRBJ1-2, with 10 bases lining up with TRBD1. This CDR3 comprises 12 residues. Germline lookup yields CDR1 SQVTM and CDR2 ANQGSEA. V shed 7 bases, J shed 8 bases, and the junction held 7 bases outside the gene matches. CDR3 residues: CSADRGPGGYTF. CDR3 in DNA: TGCAGCGCAGACAGGGGGCCTGGAGGCTACACCTTC.

The V and J genes are TRBV6-5 and TRBJ1-1, with D perhaps TRBD1 (5 bases). CDR3 length: 14 residues. Looked up from germline, CDR1 is MNHEY and CDR2 is SVGAGI. V was clipped by 2 bases and J by 4 bases, with 11 bases between them. The CDR3 sequence is CASSYGGKGTEAFF. CDR3 nucleotides: TGTGCCAGCAGTTACGGGGGTAAGGGCACTGAAGCTTTCTTT.

There are a few counts of this clonotype. V gene TRBV5-1 combines with J gene TRBJ2-5; 14 bases are a match to TRBD2. The J call may be faulty, since TRBJ2-1 better matches the DNA end. CDR1 and CDR2 (germline): SGHRS, YFSETQ. CDR3 length: 16 amino acids. As DNA, the CDR3 is TGCGCCAGCAGCCTAATGACTAGCGGGAGGGCCCTTGAGCAGTTCTTC. The encoded protein is CASSLMTSGRALEQFF.

The chain uses TRBV6-6 and TRBJ1-1; D gene ambiguous. Per germline, CDR1 MNHNY and CDR2 SVGAGI (reference sequence). The CDR3 contains 13 residues. The ends were cut back, 7 bases at V and 0 bases at J, with 9 bases in the middle. The CDR3 loop is CASKGGLNTEAFF. The CDR3 bases are TGTGCCAGCAAAGGAGGCCTGAACACTGAAGCTTTCTTT.

This chain uses TRBV27 with TRBJ1-5; 7 bases map to TRBD1. The CDR3 covers 12 residues. J lost 11 bases, V lost 4 bases, and 5 bases had no gene match. From germline, CDR1 is MNHEY and CDR2 SMNVEV (reference sequence). The CDR3 loop is CASSSTGSTQHF. Here the CDR3 DNA reads TGTGCCAGCAGTTCGACAGGGTCGACCCAGCATTTT.

In this sample, this clonotype turned up a few times. This rearrangement joins TRBV20-1 to TRBJ2-6; D remains ambiguous. This CDR3 contains 13 residues. The V end was cut by 4 bases, the J end by 2 bases, with 6 bases between. Germline assignment: CDR1 DFQATT and CDR2 SNEGSKA (reference sequence). CDR3 bases: TGCAGTGCTAATCCCCCTGGGGCCAACGTCCTGACTTTC. Its translation: CSANPPGANVLTF.

This clonotype came up a few times. The J gene is TRBJ1-5, the V gene TRBV4-3; possibly TRBD1 for D (5 bases). V gave up 1 base and J gave up 5 bases, with 12 bases separating them. CDR1 LGHNA and CDR2 YSLEER come from the germline V gene. This CDR3 comprises 15 residues. The CDR3: CASSQGGGFDQPQHF. As DNA, the CDR3 is TGCGCCAGCAGCCAAGGGGGCGGCTTCGATCAGCCCCAGCATTTT.

In this sample, this clonotype turned up many times. The chain couples TRBV28 to TRBJ2-7; 7 bases align to TRBD1. This CDR3 spans 14 amino acids. Losses at the gene ends were 7 bases for V and 3 bases for J; bases not matched to a gene: 9. Germline CDR1 and CDR2: MDHEN and SYDVKM. DNA for the CDR3: TGTGCCAGCACCCCGGGACAGAAGTTCTACGAGCAGTACTTC. This gives the protein CASTPGQKFYEQYF.